The rows below give T cell receptor beta chains drawn from one sample of a study of T cells in Graves' hyperthyroidism and ophthalmopathy. In TCRdb, the multiplex PCR reads were re-called with MiXCR into one record per CDR3 protein. The sample carries tens of thousands of distinct CDR3 sequences, around 50% recorded once. The sequencing input was blood. The receptors derive from a man aged 35-49 years with Graves' ophthalmopathy. CDR3s include the opening cysteine and the closing phenylalanine or tryptophan. Each record gives: J gene, CDR3 length, clone size, D gene, V gene, CDR3 DNA, CDR3 protein. The D gene is left open where the match is weak. Clone size is not always given. Where it is, it says once, few, many or a class for expanded clones.

J: TRBJ2-3; length: 15; size: .; D: .; V: TRBV11-2; DNA: TGTGCCAGCAGCTCGGGACCGACGGGCACAGATACGCAGTATTTT; CDR3: CASSSGPTGTDTQYF
J: TRBJ2-5; length: 16; size: many; D: TRBD2; V: TRBV7-2; DNA: TGTGCCAGCAGCTTAGGTCTAGCGGGGGGGGAGGGGACCCAGTACTTC; CDR3: CASSLGLAGGEGTQYF
J: TRBJ1-6; length: 14; size: .; D: TRBD1; V: TRBV12-3/TRBV12-4; DNA: TGTGCCAGCAGTTTGGGACAGGGGAATTCACCCCTCCACTTT; CDR3: CASSLGQGNSPLHF
J: TRBJ2-3; length: 15; size: .; D: TRBD2; V: TRBV7-2; DNA: TGTGCCAGCAGTTGGGATAGCGGGAGCACAGATACGCAGTATTTT; CDR3: CASSWDSGSTDTQYF
J: TRBJ1-1; length: 13; size: medium-sized; D: .; V: TRBV24-1; DNA: TGTGCCACCAGTGATTTCACGGGGAGTGAAGCTTTCTTT; CDR3: CATSDFTGSEAFF
J: TRBJ1-1; length: 15; size: many; D: .; V: TRBV5-1; DNA: TGCGCCAGCAGCTCAAAGAACAGGGAGGGCACTGAAGCTTTCTTT; CDR3: CASSSKNREGTEAFF
J: TRBJ2-7; length: 14; size: .; D: .; V: TRBV7-9; DNA: TGTGCCAGCAGCCCCCGGACTTACTCCTACGAGCAGTACTTC; CDR3: CASSPRTYSYEQYF
J: TRBJ2-1; length: 16; size: .; D: TRBD2; V: TRBV13; DNA: TGTGCCAGCAGCCCCCCAATAGCGGGGGGGCAGAATGAGCAGTTCTTC; CDR3: CASSPPIAGGQNEQFF
J: TRBJ2-5; length: 12; size: many; D: .; V: TRBV2; DNA: TGTGCCAGCAAGGGTTCCCTTGAGGCCCAGTACTTC; CDR3: CASKGSLEAQYF
J: TRBJ1-5; length: 13; size: .; D: .; V: TRBV20-1; DNA: TGCAGTGCTAGAGCGTATAGCAATCAGCCCCAGCATTTT; CDR3: CSARAYSNQPQHF
J: TRBJ2-5; length: 10; size: few; D: .; V: TRBV20-1; DNA: TGCAGTGCCCCAACGGAGACCCAGTACTTC; CDR3: CSAPTETQYF
J: TRBJ2-1; length: 15; size: medium-sized; D: .; V: TRBV7-3; DNA: TGTGCCAGCAGCTCAAGTCAGGGGTCAAGAAATGAGCAGTTCTTC; CDR3: CASSSSQGSRNEQFF
J: TRBJ2-3; length: 15; size: many; D: TRBD2; V: TRBV29-1; DNA: TGCAGCGTTTTGGGACTAGCGGGAGGCACAGATACGCAGTATTTT; CDR3: CSVLGLAGGTDTQYF
J: TRBJ1-1; length: 15; size: many; D: TRBD1; V: TRBV2; DNA: TGTGCCAGCAGACCCCCGGGGGACAGTTTTGGTGAAGCTTTCTTT; CDR3: CASRPPGDSFGEAFF
J: TRBJ1-3; length: 14; size: many; D: .; V: TRBV9; DNA: TGTGCCAGCAGCGTAGGGCAGGGGGGAAACACCATATATTTT; CDR3: CASSVGQGGNTIYF
J: TRBJ2-7; length: 16; size: .; D: .; V: TRBV20-1; DNA: .; CDR3: CVLLCHRTSRDPEQYF
J: TRBJ1-4; length: 13; size: many; D: TRBD1; V: TRBV28; DNA: TGTGGGACACAGGGGGCGTGGGGTGAAAAACTGTTTTTT; CDR3: CGTQGAWGEKLFF
J: TRBJ1-2; length: 15; size: medium-sized; D: TRBD1; V: TRBV10-3; DNA: TGTGCCATCAGTGACGGAGTCAGGGGGACGAAGGGCTACACCTTC; CDR3: CAISDGVRGTKGYTF
J: TRBJ2-1; length: 13; size: .; D: TRBD2; V: TRBV29-1; DNA: TGCAGCGCTGAATCAGTGAAGCGGGAAGAGCAGTTCTTC; CDR3: CSAESVKREEQFF
J: TRBJ2-7; length: 15; size: many; D: .; V: TRBV9; DNA: TGTGCCAGCAGCGGATCCAGGGGTGGCTCCTACGAGCAGTACTTC; CDR3: CASSGSRGGSYEQYF
J: TRBJ2-5; length: 15; size: .; D: TRBD1; V: TRBV2; DNA: TGTGCCAGCAGTGGGACAGGGGCTTTTGAAGAGACCCAGTACTTC; CDR3: CASSGTGAFEETQYF
J: TRBJ1-2; length: 14; size: many; D: TRBD1; V: TRBV5-1; DNA: TGCGCCAGCAGCTTGGACAGGGGAGTAGGTGGCTACACCTTC; CDR3: CASSLDRGVGGYTF
J: TRBJ1-2; length: 14; size: medium-sized; D: TRBD1; V: TRBV29-1; DNA: TGCAGCGTAACACAGGGGAGTCGGTTAGATGGCTACACCTTC; CDR3: CSVTQGSRLDGYTF
J: TRBJ1-2; length: 13; size: .; D: .; V: TRBV2; DNA: TGTGCCACCCGACAGGATTTGCGCTATGGCTACACCTTC; CDR3: CATRQDLRYGYTF
J: TRBJ1-1; length: 13; size: many; D: .; V: TRBV6-6; DNA: TGTGCCAGCGTCTCCCAACCCGGGACTGAAGCTTTCTTT; CDR3: CASVSQPGTEAFF
J: TRBJ2-2; length: 13; size: many; D: .; V: TRBV3-1; DNA: TGTGCCAGCAGCCCCAGAGGGAACGAGGAGCTGTTTTTT; CDR3: CASSPRGNEELFF
J: TRBJ2-1; length: 15; size: many; D: TRBD2; V: TRBV5-4; DNA: TGTGCCAGCAGCTTCAGACTAGCGGGAGGCCATGAGCAGTTCTTC; CDR3: CASSFRLAGGHEQFF
J: TRBJ2-2; length: 18; size: many; D: TRBD2; V: TRBV27; DNA: TGTGCCAGCAGTTCCAACCGGGGACTAGCGGGGGGCACCGGGGAGCTGTTTTTT; CDR3: CASSSNRGLAGGTGELFF
J: TRBJ2-5; length: 13; size: many; D: .; V: TRBV20-1; DNA: TGCAGTGCTAGAGCGACTTTCCAAGAGACCCAGTACTTC; CDR3: CSARATFQETQYF
J: TRBJ2-5; length: 15; size: many; D: TRBD1; V: TRBV4-1; DNA: TGCGCCAGCAGCCCCCTGGGGACAGGGGGAGAGACCCAGTACTTC; CDR3: CASSPLGTGGETQYF
J: TRBJ2-1; length: 13; size: many; D: .; V: TRBV20-1; DNA: TGCAGTGCTACCACGGACGACTACAATGAGCAGTTCTTC; CDR3: CSATTDDYNEQFF
J: TRBJ1-4; length: 14; size: .; D: TRBD1; V: TRBV5-1; DNA: TGCGCCAGCAGCGAGCGGACAGGGAATGAAAAACTGTTTTTT; CDR3: CASSERTGNEKLFF
J: TRBJ2-7; length: 17; size: .; D: TRBD2; V: TRBV7-6; DNA: TGTGCCAGCAGCCAACTAGCGGGGGGGCTTGTTCCCTACGAGCAGTACTTC; CDR3: CASSQLAGGLVPYEQYF
J: TRBJ1-2; length: 12; size: once; D: .; V: TRBV29-1; DNA: TGCAGCGCCCCCGCCCCGGGCTATGGCTACACCTTC; CDR3: CSAPAPGYGYTF
J: TRBJ2-5; length: 14; size: .; D: TRBD2; V: TRBV10-3; DNA: TGTGCCGGACCGGGGGGGCCTGGCGGGGAGACCCAGTACTTC; CDR3: CAGPGGPGGETQYF
J: TRBJ2-5; length: 13; size: once; D: .; V: TRBV18; DNA: TGTGCCAGCTCTTACCAGGGTAGAGAGACCCAGTACTTC; CDR3: CASSYQGRETQYF
J: TRBJ2-5; length: 15; size: many; D: TRBD1; V: TRBV5-8; DNA: TGTGCCAGCAGCTTCCAGGGGGCGTTTGGGGAGACCCAGTACTTC; CDR3: CASSFQGAFGETQYF
J: TRBJ2-5; length: 15; size: many; D: TRBD2; V: TRBV5-1; DNA: TGCGCCAGCAGCCCGTCTAGCGGGGTTACAAAGACCCAGTACTTC; CDR3: CASSPSSGVTKTQYF